This record concerns one T cell receptor beta chain sequence. PCR involved 60 Vbeta and 13 Jbeta primers. Clones were sequenced by immunoSEQ multiplex PCR, and TCRdb holds only the in-frame ones, with some missing. Of roughly 100,000 clones in the sample, about 59% were seen once. The entry originates in a study of cytomegalovirus exposure and HLA in healthy donors. With V trimmed by 2 bases and J by 4 bases, 2 bases remained unmatched. The CDR3 contains 16 residues. Germline V gene data show CDR1 as MRHNA and CDR2 as SNTAGT. The sample was PBMCs. The chain employs TRBV6-4 and TRBJ2-3; 14 bases agree with TRBD2. This sequence was found in a man between 25 and 39 years old in good health and CMV-seropositive. This CDR3 is CASSDLTSGGADTQYF. CDR3 DNA sequence: TGTGCCAGCAGTGACCTGACTAGCGGGGGGGCAGATACGCAGTATTTT.